This T cell receptor (beta chain) was recorded in a study of T cells in Graves' hyperthyroidism and ophthalmopathy. This clonotype was picked up many times. Its target is unknown. Amplified regions were TCR beta CDR3 sequences from RNA transcripts. Primed by the HTBI set, a first-round RT-PCR was run on the TCR CDR3. TCRdb reprocessed the multiplex PCR reads with MiXCR, giving one entry per CDR3 protein. The profile covers 360,000 or so distinct CDR3 sequences, with around 18% appearing a single time and about a sixth taken by the ten largest. Study-level results: A 13 V-J model separated ophthalmopathy from stable hyperthyroidism.

The V gene end was trimmed by 1 base and the J gene end by 1 base; junction bases not matched to a gene: 9. Germline V gene sequence: CDR1 SGHAT, CDR2 FQDESV (reference sequence). The CDR3 is 18 residues long. PBMCs were sourced from roughly 9.1 ml fresh peripheral blood. The TCR comes from a woman aged 40 to 50 with Graves' ophthalmopathy. The rearrangement joins TRBV11-1 to TRBJ1-2, with 10 bases matching TRBD1. Specimen: blood. The CDR3 spells CASSLDLDRGIINYGYTF. The DNA of the CDR3 is TGTGCCAGCAGCTTAGACCTGGACAGGGGGATCATTAACTATGGCTACACCTTC.